The 5 T cell receptor beta chains listed next were all sequenced from one sample in a study of beta chain features in type 1 diabetes. Their target antigens are unknown. Whole-study results and caveats: In all four CD4+ subsets, TCRB CDR3 length was significantly, moderately reduced in type 1 diabetes.

Of the isolated RNA, all was reverse transcribed, and so the sequenced material was expressed TCRB transcripts. The assay was immunoSEQ multiplex PCR, and TCRdb's table has in-frame clones only and misses some. The data hold a few hundred thousand clones, with approximately 16% observed a single time. The specimen was naive CD4+ T cells from blood. The receptors shown here come from a man between 18 and 35 years old with type 1 diabetes.

This clone was counted between two and nine times. V is TRBV5-1 and J is TRBJ2-1, with 7 bases lining up with TRBD2. Germline values: CDR1 SGHRS, CDR2 YFSETQ. The CDR3 totals 13 residues. The junction had 10 bases not matched to a gene; V was cut back by 4 bases and J by 12 bases. CDR3 bases: TGCGCCAGCAGCCTAAGCGGGGATTCTTGGCAGTTCTTC. Translation gives CASSLSGDSWQFF.

This clone came up a few times. This chain joins TRBV4-3 and TRBJ2-7, with 10 bases matching TRBD1. The germline V gene encodes CDR1 LGHNA and CDR2 YSLEER. This CDR3 has 16 residues. V lost 1 base, J lost 2 bases, and 5 bases stayed unmatched. The CDR3 bases are TGCGCCAGCAGCCAAGGAACGGGACAGGGGACCTACGAGCAGTACTTC. Protein product: CASSQGTGQGTYEQYF.

The chain carries TRBV18 and TRBJ1-2; no reliable D call. With 3 bases removed from V and 2 bases from J, the gap between germline ends came to 10 bases. The length of the CDR3 is 14 residues. Germline loops: CDR1 KGHSH, CDR2 LQKENI. The DNA of the CDR3 is TGTGCCAGCTCACCTCTGGAGGGAAACTATGGCTACACCTTC. It codes for CASSPLEGNYGYTF.

This clone was seen a handful of times. This chain's CDR3 is CAISARGSGAFF. CDR3 coding DNA: TGTGCCATCAGCGCCAGGGGCTCTGGGGCTTTCTTT. This chain links TRBV10-3 with TRBJ1-1, with D possibly TRBD1 on 6 matching bases. The CDR3 is 12 amino acids. V was pared by 6 bases and J by 11 bases, with 16 bases between. Germline assignment: CDR1 ENHRY and CDR2 SYGVKD.

J is TRBJ2-5 and V is TRBV27; D remains unclear. Germline assignment: CDR1 MNHEY and CDR2 SMNVEV (reference sequence). This CDR3 comprises 11 residues. Trimming took 6 bases from V and 2 from J, leaving 4 bases between them. The CDR3 DNA follows: TGTGCCAGCAGGAGACAAGAGACCCAGTACTTC. Encoded protein: CASRRQETQYF.